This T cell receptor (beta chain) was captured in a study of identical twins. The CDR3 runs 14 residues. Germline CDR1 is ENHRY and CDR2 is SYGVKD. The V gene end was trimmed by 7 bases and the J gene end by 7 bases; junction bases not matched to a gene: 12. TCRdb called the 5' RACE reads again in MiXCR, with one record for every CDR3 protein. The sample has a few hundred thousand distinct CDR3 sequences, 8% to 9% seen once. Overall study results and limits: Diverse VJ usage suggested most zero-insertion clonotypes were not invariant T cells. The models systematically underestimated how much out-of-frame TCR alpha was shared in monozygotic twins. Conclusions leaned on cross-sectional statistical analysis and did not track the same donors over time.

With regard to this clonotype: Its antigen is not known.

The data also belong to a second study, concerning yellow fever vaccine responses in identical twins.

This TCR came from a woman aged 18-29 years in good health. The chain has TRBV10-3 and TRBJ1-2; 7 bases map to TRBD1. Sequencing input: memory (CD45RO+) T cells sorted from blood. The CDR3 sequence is CAITRGQGDGGYTF. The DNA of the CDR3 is TGTGCCATCACAAGGGGGCAGGGGGACGGTGGCTACACCTTC.